These 29 T cell receptor beta chains share one sample of origin, sequenced in a study of T cells after yellow fever vaccination. MiXCR, run by TCRdb on the 5' RACE reads, gives a single entry per CDR3 protein. The sample has roughly 250,000 distinct CDR3 sequences, 10% to 15% seen once. The source was CD4+ T cells sorted from PBMCs, collected 45 days after the yellow fever booster vaccination. These receptors were collected from a man aged 30 to 39 who received the YFV17D yellow fever vaccine.

This clonotype was counted a few times. The gene calls are TRBV7-2 and TRBJ2-2; 7 bases fit TRBD2. Germline V gene data show CDR1 as SGHTA and CDR2 as FQGNSA. This CDR3 is built from 14 residues. V was clipped by 8 bases and J by 6 bases; unmatched bases: 9. As DNA, the CDR3 is TGTGCCAGCGTCGGTCTAGCGGTATCCGGGGAGCTGTTTTTT. It codes for CASVGLAVSGELFF.

This clonotype was observed a handful of times. The chain carries TRBV7-6 and TRBJ2-5; 8 bases fit TRBD1. The V gene end was trimmed by 4 bases and the J gene end by 10 bases; junction bases not matched to a gene: 14. In germline, CDR1 is SGHVS, CDR2 FNYEAQ. This CDR3 comprises 15 residues. CDR3 residues: CASSSLGQAGRGQYF. CDR3 DNA sequence: TGTGCCAGCAGCTCCCTGGGACAGGCCGGCAGAGGCCAGTACTTC.

In this sample, this clonotype turned up a few times. The chain links TRBV29-1 to TRBJ2-3; D not resolved. This CDR3 contains 12 residues. V lost 4 bases to trimming and J lost 2 bases, with 7 bases between them. CDR1 and CDR2 (germline): SQVTM, ANQGSEA. The CDR3 here is CSVVANTDTQYF. Here the CDR3 DNA reads TGCAGCGTTGTAGCCAACACAGATACGCAGTATTTT.

In its sample, this clonotype was seen many times. The chain has TRBV7-2 and TRBJ2-3, with D perhaps TRBD2 (6 bases). The CDR3 totals 17 residues. Per the germline V gene, CDR1 is SGHTA and CDR2 is FQGNSA. V was shortened by 0 bases and J by 0 bases, with 13 bases between the two germline ends. The DNA for the CDR3 is TGTGCCAGCAGCTTAGCAGCCGGGACTGTGAGCACAGATACGCAGTATTTT. Translating gives CASSLAAGTVSTDTQYF.

This clonotype was observed many times. The genes are TRBV12-3 or TRBV12-4 and TRBJ2-1; maybe TRBD1 (5 bases). The CDR3 contains 15 residues. Trimming stripped 6 bases from V and 6 bases from J, with 18 bases between. The DNA for the CDR3 is TGTGCCAGCAGCCCGCTCCAGGGCATTGGCAATGAGCAGTTCTTC. Protein sequence: CASSPLQGIGNEQFF.

This CDR3 reads CASKVSSGPYNEQFF. The CDR3 nucleotides are TGCGCCAGCAAGGTCTCTAGCGGACCCTACAATGAGCAGTTCTTC. The gene calls are TRBV5-1 and TRBJ2-1; 7 nucleotides match TRBD2. There are 15 residues in the CDR3. J lost 2 bases, V lost 6 bases, and 8 bases had no gene match. Germline CDR1 reads SGHRS; CDR2 reads YFSETQ.

This clonotype was found a few times. The V call is TRBV5-1, the J call TRBJ2-6, with D possibly being TRBD1 (6 bases). CDR1 and CDR2 from the germline V gene are SGHRS and YFSETQ. V gave up 4 bases and J gave up 0 bases, with 8 bases separating them. The CDR3 sequence is 15 residues long. The CDR3 DNA reads TGCGCCAGCAGCACGGACAGCTCTGGGGCCAACGTCCTGACTTTC. It specifies CASSTDSSGANVLTF.

This clonotype was picked up a small number of times. The rearrangement joins TRBV5-4 to TRBJ2-3, with D maybe TRBD2 (5 bases). CDR3 length: 15 residues. The germline V gene has CDR1 SGHNT and CDR2 YYREEE (reference sequence). Trimming removed 0 bases from V and 1 base from J, with 9 bases in between. The CDR3 here is CASSLGGSGTDTQYF. The CDR3 region has the DNA TGTGCCAGCAGCTTGGGGGGTAGCGGCACAGATACGCAGTATTTT.

The chain is built from TRBV4-2 and TRBJ2-2; TRBD2 agrees at 7 bases. Germline V gives CDR1 LGHNA, CDR2 YNFKEQ. V lost 3 bases, J lost 0 bases, and 4 bases stayed unmatched. This CDR3 contains 16 residues. The CDR3 coding sequence is TGTGCCAGCAGCCAGTCCGGGACTACGAACACCGGGGAGCTGTTTTTT. Residues: CASSQSGTTNTGELFF.

The chain combines TRBV20-1 with TRBJ2-1; 9 bases align to TRBD2. CDR3 length: 16 amino acids. Germline CDR1 DFQATT, CDR2 SNEGSKA (reference sequence). CDR3 in DNA: TGCAATGCAAATCCCCATAGCGGGAGCTCCTACAATGAGCAGTTCTTC. It specifies CNANPHSGSSYNEQFF.

The genes are TRBV3-1 and TRBJ1-1; no definite D call. The germline V and J ends were trimmed by 1 base and 7 bases, with 7 bases remaining between them. Germline V gene data show CDR1 as LGHDT and CDR2 as YNNKEL (reference sequence). The CDR3 is 12 amino acids. The CDR3 nucleotides are TGTGCCAGCAGCCAAGGAGAGGGTGAAGCTTTCTTT. It yields the protein CASSQGEGEAFF.

This clonotype was counted once. The rearrangement joins TRBV7-2 to TRBJ1-2; D is perhaps TRBD1 (6 bases). The CDR3 consists of 14 residues. The V gene's germline CDR1 is SGHTA and CDR2 FQGNSA. V lost 2 bases to trimming and J lost 8 bases, with 15 bases between them. CDR3 sequence: CASSLNTGGGGYTF. For the CDR3, the DNA is TGTGCCAGCAGCTTAAATACGGGGGGGGGCGGCTACACCTTC.

This clonotype appeared many times. The chain has TRBV11-2 and TRBJ2-1, with 13 nucleotides matching TRBD2. The CDR3 is 15 amino acids. In germline, CDR1 is SGHAT, CDR2 FQNNGV. Trimming took 4 bases from V and 7 from J; bases not matched to a gene: 4. DNA of the CDR3: TGTGCCAGCAGCTCGGGACTAGCGGGAAGGAATGAGCAGTTCTTC. Translation: CASSSGLAGRNEQFF.

This clonotype was seen only once. The chain is built from TRBV18 and TRBJ2-3; D unclear. CDR1 KGHSH and CDR2 LQKENI come from the germline V gene. Trimming stripped 5 bases from V and 2 bases from J, with 8 bases between. The CDR3 totals 13 residues. The CDR3 nucleotides are TGTGCCAGCTCAACAGCCGACACAGATACGCAGTATTTT. As protein: CASSTADTDTQYF.

The J gene is TRBJ2-2, the V gene TRBV20-1; D remains unclear. CDR1 DFQATT and CDR2 SNEGSKA come from the germline V gene (reference sequence). The germline V and J ends were trimmed by 1 base and 4 bases, with 19 bases remaining between them. This CDR3 spans 17 amino acids. The chain's CDR3 is CSARGYAPPKLTGELFF. In DNA, the CDR3 is TGCAGTGCTAGAGGTTATGCCCCTCCAAAGCTCACCGGGGAGCTGTTTTTT.

CDR3 sequence (DNA): TGCAGTGCGGGGACTAGCGGCTACAATGAGCAGTTCTTC. Residues: CSAGTSGYNEQFF. The J gene is TRBJ2-1, the V gene TRBV20-1; TRBD2 matches 11 bases. Per germline, CDR1 DFQATT and CDR2 SNEGSKA (reference sequence). V lost 6 bases to trimming and J lost 3 bases; unmatched junction nucleotides: 1. The CDR3 contains 13 residues.

This clonotype was seen only a few times. The chain is built from TRBV20-1 and TRBJ2-7, with 11 bases lining up with TRBD2. The germline gives CDR1 DFQATT, CDR2 SNEGSKA (reference sequence). CDR3 length: 12 amino acids. The CDR3 sequence is CGLAGGPYEQYF. As DNA, the CDR3 is TGCGGGTTAGCGGGAGGGCCTTACGAGCAGTACTTC.

In this sample, this clonotype turned up a few times. The J gene is TRBJ1-1, the V gene TRBV29-1; 9 bases match TRBD1. This CDR3 has 14 amino acids. Looked up from germline, CDR1 is SQVTM and CDR2 is ANQGSEA. After removal of 7 bases from V and 4 bases from J, the junction contained 10 bases not matched to a gene. This chain's CDR3 is CSAREGQGLTEAFF. The CDR3 nucleotides read TGCAGCGCCCGGGAGGGACAGGGCCTCACTGAAGCTTTCTTT.

This clonotype was detected a few times. The chain has TRBV5-1 and TRBJ1-2, with D unresolved. V lost 0 bases to trimming and J lost 4 bases, with 7 bases between them. Germline assignment: CDR1 SGHRS and CDR2 YFSETQ. The CDR3 runs to 13 residues. The CDR3 sequence: CASSLAVVYGYTF. In DNA, the CDR3 is TGCGCCAGCAGCTTGGCCGTGGTCTATGGCTACACCTTC. The complete variable domain, with remaining parts taken from reference TRBV5-1 and TRBJ1-2, reads KAGVTQTPRYLIKTRGQQVTLSCSPISGHRSVSWYQQTPGQGLQFLFEYFSETQRNKGNFPGRFSGRQFSNSRSEMNVSTLELGDSALYLCASSLAVVYGYTFGSGTRLTVV.

This clonotype came up many times. The rearrangement joins TRBV6-5 to TRBJ2-6; D uncertain. Germline V gene sequence: CDR1 MNHEY, CDR2 SVGAGI. The CDR3 has 12 amino acids. Between the trimmed V and J ends, which lost 9 bases and 2 bases, there was a span of 5 bases. CDR3 residues: CASTTGANVLTF. In DNA form, the CDR3 reads TGTGCCAGTACTACTGGGGCCAACGTCCTGACTTTC.

This clonotype has just a few counts. The chain joins TRBV6-1 to TRBJ2-7, with TRBD1 identical over 7 bases. The CDR3 is 14 residues long. V was pared by 7 bases and J by 1 base, with 7 bases of the junction left unmatched. Per germline, CDR1 MNHNS and CDR2 SASEGT. The CDR3 here is CASTRYRGSYEQYF. CDR3 nucleotides: TGTGCCAGCACTCGATACAGGGGTTCCTACGAGCAGTACTTC.

The chain has TRBV4-1 and TRBJ2-7; 8 nucleotides line up with TRBD2. Germline V lookup: CDR1 MGHRA, CDR2 YSYEKL. The CDR3 has 15 residues. J was trimmed by 2 bases and V by 4 bases; bases with no gene match: 7. CDR3 DNA sequence: TGCGCCAGCAGCCCCTCGACTAGCGCCACCTACGAGCAGTACTTC. As protein: CASSPSTSATYEQYF.

A few counts support this clonotype. The chain carries TRBV20-1 and TRBJ1-6; no clear D. The V gene's germline CDR1 is DFQATT and CDR2 SNEGSKA (reference sequence). This CDR3 region has 17 residues. Trimming stripped 0 bases from V and 7 bases from J, with 19 bases between. The CDR3 region has the DNA TGCAGTGCTAGAGATTCAGGCACCCTGGGTTGGAATTCACCCCTCCACTTT. Protein: CSARDSGTLGWNSPLHF.

This clonotype was counted only a few times. CDR3: CSVARRTTGELFF. The CDR3 DNA sequence: TGCAGCGTTGCAAGGAGAACCACCGGGGAGCTGTTTTTT. The J gene is TRBJ2-2, the V gene TRBV29-1; D gene ambiguous. V was pared by 4 bases and J by 4 bases, with 10 bases between. Looked up from germline, CDR1 is SQVTM and CDR2 is ANQGSEA. The CDR3 is 13 amino acids.

This clonotype occurred once. The chain is built from TRBV7-2 and TRBJ1-1; D gene uncertain. This CDR3 has 14 amino acids. CDR1 SGHTA and CDR2 FQGNSA come from the germline V gene. V was shortened by 2 bases and J by 0 bases, with 7 bases between the two germline ends. The CDR3 loop is CASSLRRMNTEAFF. The CDR3 bases are TGTGCCAGCAGCTTACGGCGGATGAACACTGAAGCTTTCTTT.

Only a few counts were recorded for this clonotype. Here the CDR3 reads CASSMGAYSNQPQHF. The CDR3 DNA reads TGCGCCAGCTCCATGGGGGCCTATAGCAATCAGCCCCAGCATTTT. This rearrangement joins TRBV4-3 to TRBJ1-5; D is perhaps TRBD1 (6 bases). CDR1 and CDR2 from the germline V gene are LGHNA and YSLEER. Trimming stripped 8 bases from V and 0 bases from J, with 14 bases between. The CDR3 covers 15 residues.

This clonotype came up a few times. The V and J genes are TRBV5-1 and TRBJ2-3; D gene uncertain. V lost 4 bases, J lost 0 bases, and 15 bases lay in between. The CDR3 runs to 16 residues. Germline V CDR1 and CDR2: SGHRS, YFSETQ. The DNA for the CDR3 is TGCGCCAGCAGCCACCAGGTAGAGCTTAGCACAGATACGCAGTATTTT. Translation: CASSHQVELSTDTQYF.

This chain links TRBV7-9 with TRBJ2-7, with D perhaps TRBD1 (6 bases). This CDR3 contains 14 residues. With 4 bases removed from V and 3 bases from J, the gap between germline ends came to 13 bases. Germline V CDR1 and CDR2: SEHNR, FQNEAQ (reference sequence). CDR3 nucleotide sequence: TGTGCCAGCAGCTCCCCCCGGGACAACTACGAGCAGTACTTC. It specifies CASSSPRDNYEQYF.

This clonotype was seen only a few times. The chain joins TRBV28 to TRBJ2-7; 7 bases are shared with TRBD1. The germline V gene has CDR1 MDHEN and CDR2 SYDVKM. Losses at the gene ends were 5 bases for V and 3 bases for J; bases not matched to a gene: 7. CDR3 length: 14 residues. DNA of the CDR3: TGTGCCAGCAGTCCGACAGGGAAGAGCTACGAGCAGTACTTC. Translation gives CASSPTGKSYEQYF. Complete variable domain (other parts from reference TRBV28 and TRBJ2-7): DVKVTQSSRYLVKRTGEKVFLECVQDMDHENMFWYRQDPGLGLRLIYFSYDVKMKEKGDIPEGYSVSREKKERFSLILESASTNQTSMYLCASSPTGKSYEQYFGPGTRLTVT.